This TCR beta chain was captured by sequencing in a study of CD8 T cells in Susac syndrome. Study information: The Susac syndrome patients were therapy-naive, on corticosteroids, or on intravenous immunoglobulin alone at blood draw.

J gave up 2 bases and V 2 bases, and 10 bases lay outside the gene matches. Germline lookup yields CDR1 DFQATT and CDR2 SNEGSKA (reference sequence). The CDR3 sequence is 17 residues long. TEMRA cells underwent FACS enrichment and CD8+ and CD4+ T cells underwent negative isolation. RNA, at roughly 0.5 to 1 ug, was reverse transcribed with random hexamers. Coverage of TCR beta CDR3 amplification by immunoSEQ multiplex PCR extended to 54 Vbeta and 13 Jbeta. TCRdb itself ran the immunoSEQ multiplex PCR reads through MiXCR, one entry per CDR3 protein. The repertoire consists of over 150,000 distinct CDR3 sequences, with roughly 95% occurring once and the leading ten covering around 0.12%. Study-wide results and caveats: No clonal expansion appeared among CD4+ T cells in Susac patients.

In the case of this clonotype: Its target is unknown.

The V and J genes are TRBV20-1 and TRBJ2-4, with TRBD2 matching over 9 bases. The sequenced sample was CD4+ T cells from PBMCs. The TCR originated in a human donor with Susac syndrome. This chain's CDR3 is CSARPISGGLPKNIQYF. For the CDR3, the DNA is TGCAGTGCTAGACCTATTAGCGGGGGCCTTCCCAAAAACATTCAGTACTTC.